Shown below are 26 T cell receptor beta chains from a single sample sequenced in a study of OX40 agonist ivuxolimab in advanced cancers. Sequencing used immunoSEQ multiplex PCR; TCRdb keeps in-frame clones, though not all of them. The table lists about 51,000 clones, roughly 84% of them singletons. Sequenced material: CD4+ or CD8+ T cells sorted from blood, taken in a trial of the OX40 agonist ivuxolimab. These receptors were taken from an adult with an advanced solid tumor such as melanoma, head and neck, liver or kidney cancer.

The chain couples TRBV5-1 to TRBJ1-5, with D possibly matching TRBD1 (6 bases). V lost 4 bases, J lost 3 bases, and 11 bases lay in between. The germline gives CDR1 SGHRS, CDR2 YFSETQ. There are 14 residues in the CDR3. CDR3 in amino acids: CASSIGGFNQPQHF. CDR3 in DNA: TGCGCCAGCAGCATAGGGGGTTTCAATCAGCCCCAGCATTTT. Variable domain in full (rest from reference TRBV5-1 and TRBJ1-5): KAGVTQTPRYLIKTRGQQVTLSCSPISGHRSVSWYQQTPGQGLQFLFEYFSETQRNKGNFPGRFSGRQFSNSRSEMNVSTLELGDSALYLCASSIGGFNQPQHFGDGTRLSIL.

This clone was recorded only once. The rearrangement joins TRBV30 to TRBJ2-3; 7 bases map to TRBD2. Germline values: CDR1 GTSNPN, CDR2 SVGIG (reference sequence). V shed 5 bases, J shed 3 bases, and the junction held 8 bases outside the gene matches. This CDR3 contains 14 residues. CDR3 DNA: TGTGCCTGGGGCGGGGGAGGTAGGACAGATACGCAGTATTTT. Its protein product is CAWGGGGRTDTQYF.

This chain links TRBV28 with TRBJ1-2; 10 bases line up with TRBD1. This CDR3 is 14 amino acids long. The germline CDR1 and CDR2 sequences are MDHEN and SYDVKM. J lost 6 bases, V lost 5 bases, and 6 bases had no gene match. The CDR3 spells CASSPSGQGDGYTF. The CDR3 DNA follows: TGTGCCAGCAGTCCCTCTGGACAGGGGGATGGCTACACCTTC.

The J gene is TRBJ2-7, the V gene TRBV13, with TRBD2 matching over 11 bases. The CDR3 has 14 residues. The J segment lost 6 bases and the V segment lost 5 bases, leaving 6 bases of the junction unmatched. Germline loops: CDR1 PRHDT, CDR2 FYEKMQ (reference sequence). CDR3: CASSLRLAGLEQYF. As DNA, the CDR3 is TGTGCCAGCAGCCTACGACTAGCGGGGCTCGAGCAGTACTTC.

V and J are TRBV12-5 and TRBJ2-5, with D maybe TRBD1 (6 bases). The CDR3 runs to 15 residues. Looked up from germline, CDR1 is LGHNT and CDR2 is FRNRAP. Trimming removed 4 bases from V and 5 bases from J, with 17 bases in between. This chain's CDR3 is CASGSGNGGPETQYF. CDR3 in DNA: TGTGCTAGTGGTTCCGGAAATGGGGGCCCCGAGACCCAGTACTTC.

The rearrangement uses TRBV30 and TRBJ1-3, with 7 positions matching TRBD1. The trim removed 2 bases at V and 0 bases at J, leaving 7 bases unmatched. CDR1 and CDR2 (germline): GTSNPN, SVGIG (reference sequence). The CDR3 covers 16 residues. CDR3 coding DNA: TGTGCCTGGAGTTTCGGGACAGTCAGCTCTGGAAACACCATATATTTT. This translates into CAWSFGTVSSGNTIYF.

J is TRBJ2-7 and V is TRBV6-5, with 12 bases that match TRBD2. Per germline, CDR1 MNHEY and CDR2 SVGAGI. CDR3 length equals 16 residues. Trimming took 2 bases from V and 4 from J; bases not matched to a gene: 6. The CDR3 DNA sequence: TGTGCCAGCAGTTACGAGCTAGCGGGAGGGCTTTACGAGCAGTACTTC. Translation gives CASSYELAGGLYEQYF.

V usage is TRBV14 and J usage is TRBJ1-1; weak D call: TRBD1 (5 bases). This CDR3 region has 13 residues. The germline V gene has CDR1 SGHDN and CDR2 FVKESK. Between the trimmed V and J ends, which lost 7 bases and 1 base, there was a span of 10 bases. This CDR3 reads CASTVGENTEAFF. The CDR3, as DNA: TGTGCCAGCACCGTGGGGGAGAACACTGAAGCTTTCTTT.

In its sample, this clone was seen a few times. The J gene is TRBJ2-7, the V gene TRBV5-1; 13 nucleotides agree with TRBD2. Trimming removed 3 bases from V and 4 bases from J; junction bases left unmatched: 10. CDR3 length: 17 residues. Germline-derived CDR1 and CDR2 are SGHRS and YFSETQ. CDR3 in DNA: TGCGCCAGCAGCTCCAAATTTACTAGCGGGGGGGCTTACGAGCAGTACTTC. Translated, it gives CASSSKFTSGGAYEQYF.

This clone was seen just once. This chain connects TRBV15 to TRBJ1-5; the D is unclear. V lost 4 bases, J lost 5 bases, and 12 bases lay in between. The CDR3 spans 14 residues. The germline gives CDR1 LNHNV, CDR2 YYDKDF (reference sequence). The CDR3 DNA sequence: TGTGCCACCAGCAATTCCGGGCCCCATCAGCCCCAGCATTTT. Translation: CATSNSGPHQPQHF.

The V gene is TRBV19, the J gene TRBJ1-6; 9 nucleotides agree with TRBD1. Per the germline V gene, CDR1 is LNHDA and CDR2 is SQIVND (reference sequence). With 6 bases clipped from V and 7 bases from J, the junction kept 4 bases outside the gene matches. This CDR3 region has 14 residues. In DNA, the CDR3 is TGTGCCAGTAGCTGGACAGGGGTAAATTCACCCCTCCACTTT. Its protein is CASSWTGVNSPLHF.

The chain is built from TRBV6-5 and TRBJ1-1; D not resolved. The CDR3 is 12 amino acids. The germline CDR1 and CDR2 sequences are MNHEY and SVGAGI. Trimming removed 4 bases from V and 7 bases from J, with 10 bases in between. This CDR3 reads CASSFPGLEAFF. The DNA of the CDR3 is TGTGCCAGCAGTTTCCCAGGCCTTGAAGCTTTCTTT.

CDR3 protein: CAWNPQGDEQYF. As DNA, the CDR3 is TGTGCCTGGAACCCACAGGGGGACGAGCAGTACTTC. This chain uses TRBV30 with TRBJ2-7; the match to TRBD1 covers 8 bases. The V gene end was trimmed by 4 bases and the J gene end by 5 bases; junction bases not matched to a gene: 4. The germline V gene encodes CDR1 GTSNPN and CDR2 SVGIG (reference sequence). CDR3 length equals 12 residues.

The chain combines TRBV29-1 with TRBJ1-4, with D hard to call. The V and J ends lost 0 bases and 2 bases respectively, with 4 bases between them. This CDR3 is 13 amino acids long. Germline-derived CDR1 and CDR2 are SQVTM and ANQGSEA. The CDR3 spells CSVEEGTNEKLFF. The CDR3 DNA sequence: TGCAGCGTTGAAGAAGGGACTAATGAAAAACTGTTTTTT.

V and J are TRBV27 and TRBJ2-7; 9 bases are shared with TRBD1. In germline, CDR1 is MNHEY, CDR2 SMNVEV (reference sequence). The CDR3 has 15 amino acids. V lost 4 bases to trimming and J lost 11 bases; unmatched junction nucleotides: 15. The CDR3 bases are TGTGCCAGCAGTTCACCCGGGACAGGGATGTCCCCCGAGTACTTC. Translation gives CASSSPGTGMSPEYF.

This chain links TRBV27 with TRBJ2-3; 7 positions match TRBD1. Germline CDR1 reads MNHEY; CDR2 reads SMNVEV (reference sequence). Trimming at V came to 6 bases and at J to 2 bases, leaving 8 bases not matched to a gene. This CDR3 region has 15 residues. CDR3 sequence: CASSPTGAITDTQYF. CDR3 in DNA: TGTGCCAGCAGCCCAACAGGGGCGATCACAGATACGCAGTATTTT.

The J gene is TRBJ2-1, the V gene TRBV2; D tentatively reads TRBD1 or TRBD2 (5 bases each). This CDR3 is built from 13 residues. V lost 6 bases to trimming and J lost 6 bases, with 12 bases between them. Germline assignment: CDR1 SNHLY and CDR2 FYNNEI. CDR3 DNA sequence: TGTGCCAGCAGCATACCGGGACCCAATGAGCAGTTCTTC. Protein sequence: CASSIPGPNEQFF.

The chain couples TRBV6-5 to TRBJ2-1; D is undetermined. Trimming shortened V by 0 bases and J by 7 bases, and 10 bases separated the two germline ends. The CDR3 consists of 14 residues. CDR1 and CDR2 (germline): MNHEY, SVGAGI. The CDR3 nucleotides read TGTGCCAGCAGTTACTCGGGTGGTGGTAATGAGCAGTTCTTC. Translating it yields CASSYSGGGNEQFF.

This chain joins TRBV11-2 and TRBJ2-3; no clear D. V lost 1 base to trimming and J lost 0 bases, with 8 bases between them. From germline, CDR1 is SGHAT and CDR2 FQNNGV. CDR3 size: 15 residues. This CDR3 is CASSLAWRSTDTQYF. In nucleotides, the CDR3 is TGTGCCAGCAGCTTAGCGTGGCGGAGCACAGATACGCAGTATTTT.

This sequence joins TRBV30 and TRBJ1-2, with 7 positions matching TRBD1. Germline V gene lookup returns CDR1 GTSNPN and CDR2 SVGIG (reference sequence). The CDR3 totals 13 residues. V dropped 0 bases and J dropped 11; count of bases not matched to a gene: 9. The CDR3 spells CAWSVPGQRRYTF. The CDR3 coding sequence is TGTGCCTGGAGTGTACCGGGACAGCGAAGATACACCTTC.

This clone was counted a few times. The CDR3 loop reads CASSRRNRNTEAFF. The CDR3 nucleotides read TGTGCCAGCAGCCGACGGAATAGGAACACTGAAGCTTTCTTT. The chain links TRBV7-2 to TRBJ1-1, with D hard to call. Germline V gene sequence: CDR1 SGHTA, CDR2 FQGNSA. Trimming removed 5 bases at V and 1 base at J, with 11 bases between. This CDR3 contains 14 residues.

The rearrangement uses TRBV19 and TRBJ1-4; no definite D call. Germline V gene data show CDR1 as LNHDA and CDR2 as SQIVND (reference sequence). V was clipped by 1 base and J by 13 bases, with 13 bases between them. This CDR3 is built from 13 residues. The CDR3 loop reads CASSIGQVEGLFF. The CDR3 bases are TGTGCCAGTAGTATAGGGCAGGTGGAGGGACTGTTTTTT.

This clone was seen a handful of times. In the same sample, other DNA sequences code for this CDR3. The rearrangement uses TRBV7-9 and TRBJ2-3; 8 nucleotides align to TRBD1. With V trimmed by 1 base and J by 3 bases, 3 bases remained unmatched. The germline V gene encodes CDR1 SEHNR and CDR2 FQNEAQ (reference sequence). The CDR3 is 15 amino acids. The DNA of the CDR3 is TGTGCCAGCAGCTTAGTACAGGGGGGAACAGATACGCAGTATTTT. It specifies CASSLVQGGTDTQYF.

The chain couples TRBV6-4 to TRBJ2-7; D is possibly TRBD1 (5 bases). Germline lookup yields CDR1 MRHNA and CDR2 SNTAGT. Trimming cost V 5 bases and J 5 bases, with 10 bases left between them. This CDR3 is built from 12 residues. The CDR3 region has the DNA TGTGCCAGCAGTAATGACAGAAACGAGCAGTACTTC. This encodes CASSNDRNEQYF.

By sample fraction, this clone is large (0.1 to 1%). The V and J genes are TRBV7-9 and TRBJ2-7, with TRBD1 as a possible D gene (7 bases). The CDR3 extends over 16 amino acids. Germline CDR1 is SEHNR and CDR2 is FQNEAQ (reference sequence). The V and J ends lost 0 bases and 4 bases respectively, with 16 bases between them. The CDR3 nucleotides are TGTGCCAGCAGCTTAGCGACTTCCCCAGGGGGGTACGAGCAGTACTTC. Residues: CASSLATSPGGYEQYF.

V and J are TRBV27 and TRBJ2-3, with D hard to call. The V end lost 3 bases, the J end lost 0 bases, and 4 bases lay between the germline ends. Germline CDR1 and CDR2: MNHEY and SMNVEV (reference sequence). There are 13 residues in the CDR3. The CDR3 spells CASSLGSTDTQYF. DNA for the CDR3: TGTGCCAGCAGTTTGGGGAGCACAGATACGCAGTATTTT.